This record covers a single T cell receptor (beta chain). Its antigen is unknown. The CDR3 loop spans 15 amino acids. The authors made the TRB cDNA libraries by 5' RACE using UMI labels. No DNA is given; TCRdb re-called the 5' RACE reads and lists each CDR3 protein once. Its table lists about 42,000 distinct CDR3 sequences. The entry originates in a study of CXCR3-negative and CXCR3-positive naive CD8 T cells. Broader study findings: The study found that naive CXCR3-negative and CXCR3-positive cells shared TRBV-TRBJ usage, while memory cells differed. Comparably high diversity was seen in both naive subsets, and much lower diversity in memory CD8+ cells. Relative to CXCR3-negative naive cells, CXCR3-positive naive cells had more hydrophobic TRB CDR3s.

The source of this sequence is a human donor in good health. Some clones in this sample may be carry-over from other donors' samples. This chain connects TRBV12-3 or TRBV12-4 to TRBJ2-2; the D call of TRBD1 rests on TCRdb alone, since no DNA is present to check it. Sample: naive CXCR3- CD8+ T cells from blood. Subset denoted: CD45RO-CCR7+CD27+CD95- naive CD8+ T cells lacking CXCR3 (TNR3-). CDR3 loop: CASTQLAGARWELFF.